Below are 10 T cell receptor beta chains sequenced from a single sample in a study of OX40 agonist ivuxolimab in advanced cancers. Libraries were prepared by immunoSEQ multiplex PCR; TCRdb keeps only in-frame clonotypes and omits some of them. Among roughly 70,000 clones listed, around 90% were seen once. Sequenced material: CD4+ or CD8+ T cells sorted from blood, taken in a trial of the OX40 agonist ivuxolimab. Every receptor here comes from an adult with an advanced solid tumor such as melanoma, head and neck, liver or kidney cancer.

The rearrangement links TRBV7-6 to TRBJ2-7; 9 bases align to TRBD2. The CDR3 has 15 amino acids. Germline lookup yields CDR1 SGHVS and CDR2 FNYEAQ. With V trimmed by 1 base and J by 4 bases, 5 bases remained unmatched. In DNA form, the CDR3 reads TGTGCCAGCAGCTTAGACGCGGGAGGGACTTACGAGCAGTACTTC. Translated, it gives CASSLDAGGTYEQYF. Looking up the rest from reference TRBV7-6 and TRBJ2-7 gives the full variable domain: GAGVSQSPRYKVTKRGQDVALRCDPISGHVSLYWYRQALGQGPEFLTYFNYEAQQDKSGLPNDRFSAERPEGSISTLTIQRTEQRDSAMYRCASSLDAGGTYEQYFGPGTRLTVT.

The DNA of the CDR3 is TGTGCCAGCAGCATAAGCGGGGGCTCCTACAATGAGCAGTTCTTC. The encoded protein is CASSISGGSYNEQFF. This rearrangement joins TRBV11-1 to TRBJ2-1; TRBD2 matches 8 bases. V dropped 5 bases and J dropped 0; count of bases not matched to a gene: 3. The CDR3 loop spans 15 amino acids. CDR1 and CDR2 from the germline V gene are SGHAT and FQDESV (reference sequence).

The chain has TRBV5-1 and TRBJ1-1; D remains unclear. Trimming pared 0 bases from V and 0 bases from J, leaving 6 bases between. Germline CDR1 reads SGHRS; CDR2 reads YFSETQ. CDR3 length equals 14 residues. CDR3 nucleotide sequence: TGCGCCAGCAGCTTGGGTGACATGAACACTGAAGCTTTCTTT. Translated: CASSLGDMNTEAFF.

The V call is TRBV18, the J call TRBJ2-7, with 8 bases identical to TRBD2. CDR1 KGHSH and CDR2 LQKENI come from the germline V gene. The length of the CDR3 is 13 residues. J was trimmed by 5 bases and V by 2 bases; bases with no gene match: 2. For the CDR3, the DNA is TGTGCCAGCTCACCAGGACTAGCAGACGAGCAGTACTTC. This translates into CASSPGLADEQYF.

V is TRBV5-1 and J is TRBJ2-1, with TRBD2 matching over 13 bases. The germline gives CDR1 SGHRS, CDR2 YFSETQ. V dropped 4 bases and J dropped 0; count of bases not matched to a gene: 16. The CDR3 consists of 21 residues. The CDR3 protein is CASSPGTSGAYVQSSYNEQFF. In DNA form, the CDR3 reads TGCGCCAGCAGCCCCGGGACTAGCGGGGCCTATGTCCAATCCTCCTACAATGAGCAGTTCTTC.

The CDR3 nucleotides read TGCGCCAGCAGTGAGTCTCAACTAGCTGAAGCTTTCTTT. Its translation: CASSESQLAEAFF. The rearrangement links TRBV10-1 to TRBJ1-1, with no clear D. V lost 0 bases to trimming and J lost 6 bases, with 8 bases between them. The germline V gene has CDR1 WNHNN and CDR2 SYGVQD (reference sequence). The CDR3 runs to 13 residues.

This clone was picked up one time. The chain is built from TRBV28 and TRBJ1-4; D perhaps matches TRBD1 (6 bases). Germline-derived CDR1 and CDR2 are MDHEN and SYDVKM. V lost 2 bases to trimming and J lost 3 bases, with 10 bases between them. This CDR3 is built from 15 residues. CDR3 coding DNA: TGTGCCAGCAGTTTAGGGGGCGCGGCTAATGAAAAACTGTTTTTT. Protein: CASSLGGAANEKLFF.

This rearrangement joins TRBV28 to TRBJ2-5; 9 bases agree with TRBD1. With the DNA end fitting TRBJ2-7 better, the J assignment may be wrong. Germline assignment: CDR1 MDHEN and CDR2 SYDVKM. This CDR3 has 14 amino acids. For the CDR3, the DNA is TGTGCCAGCTATTCGGGACAGGGTCTATACGAGCAGTACTTC. Protein: CASYSGQGLYEQYF.

The chain combines TRBV7-6 with TRBJ2-7; D unclear. CDR1 is SGHVS and CDR2 is FNYEAQ in the germline V gene. Trimming pared 2 bases from V and 6 bases from J, leaving 17 bases between. The CDR3 has 15 residues. The CDR3 spells CASSLNYLTPGEQYF. Here the CDR3 DNA reads TGTGCCAGCAGCTTAAACTACTTGACTCCGGGCGAGCAGTACTTC.

This clone was picked up one time. This chain uses TRBV9 with TRBJ2-2, with D perhaps matching TRBD1 (5 bases). From germline, CDR1 is SGDLS and CDR2 YYNGEE. The V gene lost 6 bases and the J gene lost 0 bases, with 9 bases spanning the gap. The CDR3 has 14 residues. The CDR3 loop reads CASTQGSNTGELFF. As DNA, the CDR3 is TGTGCCAGCACCCAGGGATCGAACACCGGGGAGCTGTTTTTT.